This T cell receptor (beta chain) came from a study of blood T cell repertoires in COVID-19. Study-level information: T cells, B-cell-depleted T cells, or PBMCs supplied cDNA or gDNA.

Trimming removed 3 bases from V and 10 bases from J, with 15 bases in between. CDR1 and CDR2 (germline): MNHNY, SVGAGI (reference sequence). This CDR3 has 13 residues. Original processing notes: Researchers report that nucleated cell counts were estimated from reference gene primer amplification. Profiled with immunoSEQ multiplex PCR; TCRdb holds only in-frame clones, not every one. V and J calls and clone size are given by that table; D and trimming were obtained from the DNA. The sample records about 120,000 clones, over 75% being singletons. Material: peripheral blood. The chain employs TRBV6-6 and TRBJ1-1, with D hard to call. This TCR came from a woman in her 70s who had recovered from COVID-19. In nucleotides, the CDR3 is TGTGCCAGCAGTTATGCCGAGACACCCACAGCTTTCTTT. It translates to CASSYAETPTAFF.